In this sample, the clone carrying this T cell receptor (beta chain) turned up a few times. The data are from a study of T cells in narcolepsy. The data were produced by immunoSEQ multiplex PCR, yet TCRdb's version contains in-frame clones alone and is incomplete. The table includes approximately 26,000 clones, 81% detected once. V was pared by 5 bases and J by 0 bases, with 10 bases between. The CDR3 has 14 residues. Germline V gives CDR1 LNHDA, CDR2 SQIVND (reference sequence). This sequence originates from a human donor in good health. This chain links TRBV19 with TRBJ1-2; perhaps TRBD1 as D (6 bases). Sequenced input: memory (CD45RA-) CD4+ T cells from blood. The CDR3 DNA follows: TGTGCCAGTAGTGCGAACAGGGCTAACTATGGCTACACCTTC. This sequence encodes CASSANRANYGYTF.